This T cell receptor beta chain was obtained from a study of blood T cell repertoires in COVID-19. Study processing details: Reference gene primer amplification yielded estimated nucleated cell counts. Generated by immunoSEQ multiplex PCR, the TCRdb table keeps only in-frame clones and is missing some. That table furnishes V, J and clone size, whereas the DNA furnished D and trimming. The repertoire holds about 250,000 clones, with 85% to 90% as singletons. V was pared by 2 bases and J by 4 bases, with 11 bases between. CDR1 and CDR2 (germline): MNHEY, SVGEGT. The CDR3 runs 14 residues. Material: peripheral blood. This chain connects TRBV6-2 or TRBV6-3 to TRBJ1-1; weak D call: TRBD1 (5 bases). The origin of this receptor is a man aged 80 or over with acute or convalescent COVID-19. The CDR3 protein is CASSYGQGGTEAFF. The CDR3, as DNA: TGTGCCAGCAGTTACGGGCAGGGTGGCACTGAAGCTTTCTTT.